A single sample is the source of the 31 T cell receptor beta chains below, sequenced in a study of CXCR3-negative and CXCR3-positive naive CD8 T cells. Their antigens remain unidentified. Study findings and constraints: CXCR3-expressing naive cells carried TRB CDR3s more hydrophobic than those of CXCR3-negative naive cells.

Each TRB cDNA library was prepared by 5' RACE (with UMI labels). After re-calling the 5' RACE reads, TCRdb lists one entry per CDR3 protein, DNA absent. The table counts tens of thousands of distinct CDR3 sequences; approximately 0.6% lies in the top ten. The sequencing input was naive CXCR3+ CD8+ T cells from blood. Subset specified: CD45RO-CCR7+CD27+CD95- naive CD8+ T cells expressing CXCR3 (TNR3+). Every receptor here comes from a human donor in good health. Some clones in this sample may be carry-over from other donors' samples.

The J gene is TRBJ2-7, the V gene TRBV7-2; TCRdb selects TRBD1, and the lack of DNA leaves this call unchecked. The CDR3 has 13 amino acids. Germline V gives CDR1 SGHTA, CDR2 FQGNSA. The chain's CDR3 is CASSLTGPYEQYF.

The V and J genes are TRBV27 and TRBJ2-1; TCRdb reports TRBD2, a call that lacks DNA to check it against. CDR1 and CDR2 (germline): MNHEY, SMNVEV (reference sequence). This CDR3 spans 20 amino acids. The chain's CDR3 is CASSFEGQSRLAGGSNEQFF.

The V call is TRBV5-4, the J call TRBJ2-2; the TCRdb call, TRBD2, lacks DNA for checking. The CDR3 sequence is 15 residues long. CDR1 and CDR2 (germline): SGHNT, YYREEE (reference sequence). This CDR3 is CASSLGREISGELFF.

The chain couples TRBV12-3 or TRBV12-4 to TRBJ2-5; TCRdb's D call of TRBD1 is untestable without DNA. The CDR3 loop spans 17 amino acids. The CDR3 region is CASSAPGTGGYQETQYF.

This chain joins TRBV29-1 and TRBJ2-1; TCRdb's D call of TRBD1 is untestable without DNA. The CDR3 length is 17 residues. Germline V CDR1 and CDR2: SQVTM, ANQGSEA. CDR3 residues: CSVVPVEASSVKGEQFF.

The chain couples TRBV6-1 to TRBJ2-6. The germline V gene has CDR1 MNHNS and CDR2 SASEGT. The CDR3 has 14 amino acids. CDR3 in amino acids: CASSEVAGANVLTF.

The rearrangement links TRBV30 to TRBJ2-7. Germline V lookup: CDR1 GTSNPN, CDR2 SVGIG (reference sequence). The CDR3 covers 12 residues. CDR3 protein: CAWSGEFYEQYF.

CDR3 sequence: CASSFRERNEKLFF. The rearrangement joins TRBV28 to TRBJ1-4; TCRdb lists TRBD1, though no DNA is available to test this call. CDR3 length: 14 amino acids. Germline CDR1 MDHEN, CDR2 SYDVKM.

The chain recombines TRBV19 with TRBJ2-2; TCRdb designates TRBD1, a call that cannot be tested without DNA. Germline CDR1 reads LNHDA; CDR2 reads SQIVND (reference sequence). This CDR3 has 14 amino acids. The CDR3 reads CASRDRVYTGELFF.

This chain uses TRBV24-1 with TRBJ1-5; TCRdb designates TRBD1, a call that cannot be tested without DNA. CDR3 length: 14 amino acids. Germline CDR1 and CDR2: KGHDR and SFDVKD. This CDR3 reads CATSDNRGGQPQHF.

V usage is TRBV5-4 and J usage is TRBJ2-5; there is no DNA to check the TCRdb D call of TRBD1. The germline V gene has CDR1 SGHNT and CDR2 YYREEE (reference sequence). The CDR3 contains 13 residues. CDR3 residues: CASTRGGAETQYF.

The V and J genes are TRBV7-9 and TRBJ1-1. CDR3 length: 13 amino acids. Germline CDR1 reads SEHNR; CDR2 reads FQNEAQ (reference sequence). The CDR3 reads CASSWRMNTEAFF.

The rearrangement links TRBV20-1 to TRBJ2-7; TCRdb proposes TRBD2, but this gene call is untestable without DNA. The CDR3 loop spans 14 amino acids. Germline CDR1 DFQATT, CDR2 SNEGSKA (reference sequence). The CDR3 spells CSASGTSGAYEQYF.

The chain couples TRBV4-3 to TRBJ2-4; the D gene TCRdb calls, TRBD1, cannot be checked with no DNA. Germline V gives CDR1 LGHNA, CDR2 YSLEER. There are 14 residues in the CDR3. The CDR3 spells CASSQDTPRDIQYF.

The CDR3 reads CASSFEVQETQYF. The rearrangement links TRBV11-2 to TRBJ2-5. The CDR3 has 13 residues. CDR1 SGHAT and CDR2 FQNNGV come from the germline V gene.

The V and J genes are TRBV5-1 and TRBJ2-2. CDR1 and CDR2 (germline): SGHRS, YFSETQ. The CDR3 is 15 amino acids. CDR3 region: CASSYGGTNTGELFF.

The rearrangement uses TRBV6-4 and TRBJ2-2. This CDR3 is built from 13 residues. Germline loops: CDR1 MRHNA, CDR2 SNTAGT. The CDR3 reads CASSDEDAGELFF.

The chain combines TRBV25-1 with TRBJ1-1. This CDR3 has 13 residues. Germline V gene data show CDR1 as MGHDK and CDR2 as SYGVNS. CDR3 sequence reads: CASSEAGWAQAFF.

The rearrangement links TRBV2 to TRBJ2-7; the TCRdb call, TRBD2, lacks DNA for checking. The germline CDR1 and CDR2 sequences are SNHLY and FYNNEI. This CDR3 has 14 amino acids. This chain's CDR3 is CASRGSTDSYEQYF.

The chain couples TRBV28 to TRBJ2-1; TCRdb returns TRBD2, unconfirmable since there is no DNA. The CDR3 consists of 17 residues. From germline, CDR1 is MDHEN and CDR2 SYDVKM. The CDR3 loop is CASSFLSSGELRNEQFF. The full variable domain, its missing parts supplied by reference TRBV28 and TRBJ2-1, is DVKVTQSSRYLVKRTGEKVFLECVQDMDHENMFWYRQDPGLGLRLIYFSYDVKMKEKGDIPEGYSVSREKKERFSLILESASTNQTSMYLCASSFLSSGELRNEQFFGPGTRLTVL.

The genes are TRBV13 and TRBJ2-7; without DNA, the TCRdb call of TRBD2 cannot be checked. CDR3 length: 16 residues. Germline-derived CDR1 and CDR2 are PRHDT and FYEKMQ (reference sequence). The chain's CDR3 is CASSVHTSGGAHEQYF.

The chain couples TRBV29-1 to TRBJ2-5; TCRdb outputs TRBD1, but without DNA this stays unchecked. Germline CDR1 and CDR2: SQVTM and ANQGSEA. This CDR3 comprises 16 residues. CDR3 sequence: CSVAFGTANLQETQYF.

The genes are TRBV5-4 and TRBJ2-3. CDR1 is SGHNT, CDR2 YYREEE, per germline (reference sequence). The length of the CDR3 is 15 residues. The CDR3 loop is CASSLESASTDTQYF.

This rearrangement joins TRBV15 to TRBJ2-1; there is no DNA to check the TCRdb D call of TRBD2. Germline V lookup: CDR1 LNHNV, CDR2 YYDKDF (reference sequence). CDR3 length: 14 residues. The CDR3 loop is CATSREARSPEQFF.

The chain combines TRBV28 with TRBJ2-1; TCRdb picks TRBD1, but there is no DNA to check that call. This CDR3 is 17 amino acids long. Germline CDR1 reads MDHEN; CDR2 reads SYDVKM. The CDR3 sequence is CASSLLAGGSSYNEQFF.

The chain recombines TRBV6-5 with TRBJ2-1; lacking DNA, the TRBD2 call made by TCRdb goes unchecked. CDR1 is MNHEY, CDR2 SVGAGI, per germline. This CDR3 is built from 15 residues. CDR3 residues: CASSPGTSGYNEQFF.

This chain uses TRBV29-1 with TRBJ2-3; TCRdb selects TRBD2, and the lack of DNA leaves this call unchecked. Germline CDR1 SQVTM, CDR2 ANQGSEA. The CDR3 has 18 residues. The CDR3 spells CSVEGFIDSGGYTDTQYF.

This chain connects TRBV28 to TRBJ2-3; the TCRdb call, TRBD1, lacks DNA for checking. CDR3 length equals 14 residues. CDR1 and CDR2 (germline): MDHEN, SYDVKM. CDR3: CASSLSDPADTQYF.

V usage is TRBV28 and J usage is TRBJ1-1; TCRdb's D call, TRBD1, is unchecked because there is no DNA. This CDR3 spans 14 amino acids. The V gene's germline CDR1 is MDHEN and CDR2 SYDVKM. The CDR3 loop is CASNLFGGNTEAFF.

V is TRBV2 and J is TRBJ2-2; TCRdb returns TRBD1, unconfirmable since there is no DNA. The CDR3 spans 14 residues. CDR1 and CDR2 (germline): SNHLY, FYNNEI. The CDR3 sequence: CASRAPRNTGELFF. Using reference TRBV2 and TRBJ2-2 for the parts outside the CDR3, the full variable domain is EPEVTQTPSHQVTQMGQEVILRCVPISNHLYFYWYRQILGQKVEFLVSFYNNEISEKSEIFDDQFSVERPDGSNFTLKIRSTKLEDSAMYFCASRAPRNTGELFFGEGSRLTVL.

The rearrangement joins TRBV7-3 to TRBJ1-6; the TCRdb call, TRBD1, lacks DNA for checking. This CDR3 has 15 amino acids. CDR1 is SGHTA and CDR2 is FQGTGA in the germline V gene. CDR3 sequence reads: CASSSTGGAGSPLHF.